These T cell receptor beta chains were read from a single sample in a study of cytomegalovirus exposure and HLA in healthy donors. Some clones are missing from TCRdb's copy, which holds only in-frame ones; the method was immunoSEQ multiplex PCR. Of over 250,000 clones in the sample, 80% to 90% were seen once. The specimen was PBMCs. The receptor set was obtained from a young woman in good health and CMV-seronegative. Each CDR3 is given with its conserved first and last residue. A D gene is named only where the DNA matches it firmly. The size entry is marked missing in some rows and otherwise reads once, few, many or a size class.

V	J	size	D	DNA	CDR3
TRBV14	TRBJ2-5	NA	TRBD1	TGTGCCAGCAGCCTATCGCAGGGGACAGTAAGGGAGACCCAGTACTTC	CASSLSQGTVRETQYF
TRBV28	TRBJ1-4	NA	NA	TGTGCCAGCAGTTTACGGCAGGGTGGTGAAAAACTGTTTTTT	CASSLRQGGEKLFF
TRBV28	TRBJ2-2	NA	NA	TGTGCCAGCAGTTTAAGAGGGAACACCGGGGAGCTGTTTTTT	CASSLRGNTGELFF
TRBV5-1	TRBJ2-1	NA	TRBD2	TGCGCCAGCAGCTTGGGAGCGGGAAGATACAATGAGCAGTTCTTC	CASSLGAGRYNEQFF
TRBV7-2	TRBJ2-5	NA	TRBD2	TGTGCCAGCAGCTCCACACCTTTAGCGGGGGGGCGGATGGAGACCCAGTACTTC	CASSSTPLAGGRMETQYF
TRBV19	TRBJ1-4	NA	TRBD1	TGTGCCAGTAGTGCCGGACAGGATACGGCAACTAATGAAAAACTGTTTTTT	CASSAGQDTATNEKLFF
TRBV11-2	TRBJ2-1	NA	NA	TGTGCCAGCAGCTTTTCTACTAGATACAATGAGCAGTTCTTC	CASSFSTRYNEQFF
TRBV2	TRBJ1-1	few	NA	TGTGCCAGCAGTTATGCTAATATGGCTTTCTTT	CASSYANMAFF
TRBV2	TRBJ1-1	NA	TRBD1	TGTGCCAGCCGAAGGGGACAGGGCCCGGGAATAGTTAGCACTGAAGCTTTCTTT	CASRRGQGPGIVSTEAFF
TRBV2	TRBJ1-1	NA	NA	TGTGCCAGTCCACAGGCCCCCGGGGGGAACACTGAAGCTTTCTTT	CASPQAPGGNTEAFF
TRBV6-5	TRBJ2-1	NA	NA	TGTGCCAGCAGGGTGGGGGGACCTTACAATGAGCAGTTCTTC	CASRVGGPYNEQFF
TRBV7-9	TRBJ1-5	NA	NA	TGTGCCAGCAGCTTAGGTATAACAGGAAGCAATCAGCCCCAGCATTTT	CASSLGITGSNQPQHF
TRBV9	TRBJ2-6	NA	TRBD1	TGTGCCAGCAGCCCGGGACAGGACAACTCTGGGGCCAACGCCCTGACTTTC	CASSPGQDNSGANALTF
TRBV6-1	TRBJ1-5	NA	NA	TGTGCCAGCAGGCCGTCCGGGAGTCGGCCCCAGCATTTT	CASRPSGSRPQHF
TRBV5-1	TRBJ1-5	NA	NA	TGCGCCAGCAGCTTGTATGGGGAGACGGGGCAGCCCCAGCATTTT	CASSLYGETGQPQHF
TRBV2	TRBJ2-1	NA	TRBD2	TGTGCCAGCAGTGAATGGACTAGCGGTTCCTACAATGAGCAGTTCTTC	CASSEWTSGSYNEQFF
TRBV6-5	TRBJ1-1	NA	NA	TGTGCCAGCAGTCCAAGAGGGTTCGAAGCTTTCTTT	CASSPRGFEAFF
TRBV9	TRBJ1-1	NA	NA	TGTGCCAGCAGCTCAGGGATTACTGAAGCTTTCTTT	CASSSGITEAFF
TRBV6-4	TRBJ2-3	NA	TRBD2	TGTGCCAGCAGTGCGACTAGCGGGGCAGATACGCAGTATTTT	CASSATSGADTQYF
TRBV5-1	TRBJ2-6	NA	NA	TGCGCCAGCAGCTCCAGGGTTGGTGGGGCCAACGTCCTGACTTTC	CASSSRVGGANVLTF
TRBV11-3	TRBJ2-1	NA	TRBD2	TGTGCCAGCAGCTTAGAAGGTAGCGGGAACTACAATGAGCAGTTCTTC	CASSLEGSGNYNEQFF
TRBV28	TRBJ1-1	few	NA	TGTGCCAGCAGCCCGCGGAACACTGAAGCTTTCTTT	CASSPRNTEAFF
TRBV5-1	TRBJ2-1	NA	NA	TGCGCCAGCAGCTTGGCCGTTCGGCAGGGGGGCAATGAGCAGTTCTTC	CASSLAVRQGGNEQFF
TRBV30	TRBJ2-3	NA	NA	TGTGCCTGGAGGGAGGGGAGCACAGATACGCAGTATTTT	CAWREGSTDTQYF
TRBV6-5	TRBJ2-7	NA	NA	TGTGCCAGCAGTTACTCGATGGGCCAGAGCTCCTACGAGCAGTACTTC	CASSYSMGQSSYEQYF
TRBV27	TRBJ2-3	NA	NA	TGTGCCAGCGGGTACAGGGCTGCAGATACGCAGTATTTT	CASGYRAADTQYF
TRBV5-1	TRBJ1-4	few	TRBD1	TGCGCCAGCAGCTCCGGGACAGGGAGGGAAAAACTGTTTTTT	CASSSGTGREKLFF
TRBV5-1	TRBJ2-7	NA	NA	TGCGCCAGCAGCTTTTCCCTTCCGGGATACTACGAGCAGTACTTC	CASSFSLPGYYEQYF
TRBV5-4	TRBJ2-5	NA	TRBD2	TGTGCCAGCAGCCCGGGAGGGCCGGGGGGGACCCAGTACTTC	CASSPGGPGGTQYF
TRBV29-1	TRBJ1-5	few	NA	TGCAGCGTCGCAGGGCAGCAAGGACAGCCCCAGCATTTT	CSVAGQQGQPQHF
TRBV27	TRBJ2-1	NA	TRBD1	TGTGCCACTCTCGGGACAGGGGGTTTCAATGAGCAGTTCTTC	CATLGTGGFNEQFF
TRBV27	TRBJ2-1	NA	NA	TGTGCCAGCAGTTACGGGGAAAGCTCCTACAATGAGCAGTTCTTC	CASSYGESSYNEQFF
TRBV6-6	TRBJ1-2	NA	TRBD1	TGTGCCAGCAGTTACGGGGACAGGGGTAGGGGCTACACCTTC	CASSYGDRGRGYTF
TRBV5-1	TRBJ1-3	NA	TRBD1	TGCGCCAGCAGACCGGACAGGGGTTGGGGAAACACCATATATTTT	CASRPDRGWGNTIYF
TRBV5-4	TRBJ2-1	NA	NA	TGTGCCAGCAGCTCCTCGACTGTTAATGAGCAGTTCTTC	CASSSSTVNEQFF
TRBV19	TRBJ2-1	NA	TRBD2	TGTGCCAGTACCCAGACTAGCGGGGGGGATAGACAGTTCTTC	CASTQTSGGDRQFF
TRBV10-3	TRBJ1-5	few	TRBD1	TGTGCCATCAGTGAGTCGGGACAGGGGGCTTCGCCCCAGCATTTT	CAISESGQGASPQHF
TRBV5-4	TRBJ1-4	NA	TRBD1	TGTGCCAGCAGCTTCGAGGACAGGGGAAAACTGTTTTTT	CASSFEDRGKLFF
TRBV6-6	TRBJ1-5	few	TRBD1	TGTGCCAGCAGTTCCGTGGGGCAGGGGGCGAATCAGCCCCAGCATTTT	CASSSVGQGANQPQHF
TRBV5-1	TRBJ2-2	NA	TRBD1	TGCGCCAGCAGACTCCCTCAAGACAGGGGGAGGTCCGGGGAGCTGTTTTTT	CASRLPQDRGRSGELFF
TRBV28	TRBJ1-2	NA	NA	TGTGCCAGCAGTTTTGGGGCTGACAGGTCCTATGGCTACACCTTC	CASSFGADRSYGYTF
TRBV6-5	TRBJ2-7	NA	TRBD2	TGTGCCAGCAACCCAGCGGGAGCCTACGAGCAGTACTTC	CASNPAGAYEQYF
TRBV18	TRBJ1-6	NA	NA	TGTGCCAGCTCACCCCGGGAGGGCTTAAATTCACCCCTCCACTTT	CASSPREGLNSPLHF
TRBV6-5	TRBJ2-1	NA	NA	TGTGCCAGCATCCACAGGGCTAGCAGCTACAATGAGCAGTTCTTC	CASIHRASSYNEQFF
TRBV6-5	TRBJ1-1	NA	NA	TGTGCCAGACAAACAGTGAACACTGAAGCTTTCTTT	CARQTVNTEAFF
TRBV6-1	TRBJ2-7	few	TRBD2	TGTGCCAGCAGTCCAACTAGCGGGAGCTACGAGCAGTACTTC	CASSPTSGSYEQYF
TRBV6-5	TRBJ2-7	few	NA	TGTGCCAGCAGTTACTCAGGGGTGGGGGAGCAGTACTTC	CASSYSGVGEQYF
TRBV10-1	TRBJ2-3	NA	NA	TGCGCCAGCAGTGAGGGACAGAACACAGATACGCAGTATTTT	CASSEGQNTDTQYF
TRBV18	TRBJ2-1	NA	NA	TGTGCCAGCTCACCACTAGCCTCCAATGAGCAGTTCTTC	CASSPLASNEQFF